The 11 T cell receptor beta chains given below trace back to one sample, sequenced in a study of blood T cell repertoires in COVID-19. Some clones are missing from TCRdb's copy, which holds only in-frame ones; the method was immunoSEQ multiplex PCR. The sample has approximately 200,000 clones, about 91% seen once. Input material: PBMCs or T cells enriched from blood (not recorded which). These receptors came from a woman between 40 and 50 years old with acute COVID-19.

The CDR3 nucleotides read TGTGCCAGCAGCTTAGGCGGCGTCCAAGAGACCCAGTACTTC. It yields the protein CASSLGGVQETQYF. The gene calls are TRBV7-2 and TRBJ2-5; the D is unclear. This CDR3 is 14 amino acids long. V shed 1 base and J shed 1 base, with 7 bases lying between them. Germline values: CDR1 SGHTA, CDR2 FQGNSA.

The CDR3 coding sequence is TGTGCCTGGAGTGTAAGGCAGGGAGGTAGGGATACGCAGTATTTT. Encoded protein: CAWSVRQGGRDTQYF. This chain joins TRBV30 and TRBJ2-3; a weak D match, TRBD2 (6 bases). The CDR3 contains 15 residues. Trimming shortened V by 0 bases and J by 6 bases, and 16 bases separated the two germline ends. Germline values: CDR1 GTSNPN, CDR2 SVGIG (reference sequence).

The J gene is TRBJ1-3, the V gene TRBV12-3 or TRBV12-4, with D unresolved. V lost 3 bases and J lost 6, with 9 bases in between. The CDR3 runs to 13 residues. The CDR3 is CASSLHGVNTIYF. In nucleotides, the CDR3 is TGTGCCAGCAGTTTGCACGGTGTAAACACCATATATTTT.

The genes are TRBV7-9 and TRBJ2-7, with D maybe TRBD2 (7 bases). The germline V gene has CDR1 SEHNR and CDR2 FQNEAQ (reference sequence). The CDR3 is 15 residues long. Trimming cost V 5 bases and J 5 bases, with 19 bases left between them. The CDR3 DNA reads TGTGCCAGCAGCAGCTTACGGGGGGCGGACCACGAGCAGTACTTC. This gives the protein CASSSLRGADHEQYF.

The rearrangement joins TRBV2 to TRBJ1-4, with TRBD1 matching 8 bases. The CDR3 is 16 residues long. Germline V gives CDR1 SNHLY, CDR2 FYNNEI. J lost 0 bases, V lost 6 bases, and 6 bases had no gene match. The CDR3, as DNA: TGTGCCAGCAGCCCAGGGACAGGTCCAACTAATGAAAAACTGTTTTTT. Its translation: CASSPGTGPTNEKLFF.

This chain links TRBV5-5 with TRBJ1-5; tentative D call: TRBD1 (6 bases). Trimming cost V 4 bases and J 0 bases, with 11 bases left between them. The CDR3 is 15 residues long. Germline assignment: CDR1 SGHKS and CDR2 YYEKEE (reference sequence). The CDR3 sequence is CASSVTGDSNQPQHF. The CDR3 nucleotides read TGTGCCAGCAGCGTGACAGGAGATAGCAATCAGCCCCAGCATTTT. Variable domain in full (rest from reference TRBV5-5 and TRBJ1-5): DAGVTQSPTHLIKTRGQQVTLRCSPISGHKSVSWYQQVLGQGPQFIFQYYEKEERGRGNFPDRFSARQFPNYSSELNVNALLLGDSALYLCASSVTGDSNQPQHFGDGTRLSIL.

The chain links TRBV12-3 or TRBV12-4 to TRBJ1-4, with 7 bases matching TRBD1. V was pared by 5 bases and J by 10 bases, with 7 bases of the junction left unmatched. The CDR3 has 13 amino acids. Written as DNA, the CDR3 is TGTGCCAGCAGTCAGGGACAGTCGTCAAAACTGTTTTTT. This codes for CASSQGQSSKLFF.

J is TRBJ1-2 and V is TRBV15; 8 nucleotides match TRBD1. The CDR3 spans 16 residues. Germline lookup yields CDR1 LNHNV and CDR2 YYDKDF (reference sequence). The J segment lost 5 bases and the V segment lost 1 base, leaving 9 bases of the junction unmatched. The CDR3 nucleotides are TGTGCCACCAGCAGAGCGCGATCGGACAGGGTTTATGGCTACACCTTC. It encodes CATSRARSDRVYGYTF.

The V gene is TRBV5-1, the J gene TRBJ2-5; 8 nucleotides line up with TRBD2. Germline V CDR1 and CDR2: SGHRS, YFSETQ. V lost 2 bases to trimming and J lost 6 bases; unmatched junction nucleotides: 9. The CDR3 is 15 amino acids. The CDR3 nucleotides read TGCGCCAGCAGCTTTGTAGCGGGAAACGAGCAGACCCAGTACTTC. Its protein is CASSFVAGNEQTQYF.

This chain uses TRBV9 with TRBJ2-1, with D uncertain. This CDR3 comprises 15 residues. Germline loops: CDR1 SGDLS, CDR2 YYNGEE. V lost 3 bases and J lost 4, with 14 bases in between. CDR3 loop: CASSEFQKPYNEQFF. The CDR3 nucleotides read TGTGCCAGCAGCGAATTCCAGAAACCATACAATGAGCAGTTCTTC. The entire variable domain, with the rest obtained from reference TRBV9 and TRBJ2-1, is as follows: DSGVTQTPKHLITATGQRVTLRCSPRSGDLSVYWYQQSLDQGLQFLIQYYNGEERAKGNILERFSAQQFPDLHSELNLSSLELGDSALYFCASSEFQKPYNEQFFGPGTRLTVL.

This clone was detected a few times. The junction differs from germline at one of its ends, possibly a read error. The rearrangement joins TRBV12-3 or TRBV12-4 to TRBJ2-7, with D possibly matching TRBD2 (6 bases). This CDR3 spans 13 amino acids. CDR3 sequence reads: CASSLDPGLPVHF. CDR3 in DNA: TGTGCCAGCAGTTTAGATCCGGGACTTCCGGTCCACTTC.